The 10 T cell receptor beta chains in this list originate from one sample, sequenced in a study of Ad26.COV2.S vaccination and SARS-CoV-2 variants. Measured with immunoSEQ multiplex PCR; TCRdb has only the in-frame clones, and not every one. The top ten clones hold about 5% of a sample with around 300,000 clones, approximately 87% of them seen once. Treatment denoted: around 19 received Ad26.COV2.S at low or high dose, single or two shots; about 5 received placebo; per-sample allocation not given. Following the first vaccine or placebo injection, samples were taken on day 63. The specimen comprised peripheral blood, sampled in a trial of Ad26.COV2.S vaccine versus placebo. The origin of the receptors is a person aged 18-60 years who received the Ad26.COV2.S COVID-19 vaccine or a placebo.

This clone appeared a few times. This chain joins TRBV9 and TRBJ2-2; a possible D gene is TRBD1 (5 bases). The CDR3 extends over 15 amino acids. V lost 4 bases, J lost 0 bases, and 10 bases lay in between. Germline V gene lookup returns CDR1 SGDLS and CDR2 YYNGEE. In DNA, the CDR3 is TGTGCCAGCAGCTTGACAGACCCGAACACCGGGGAGCTGTTTTTT. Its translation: CASSLTDPNTGELFF.

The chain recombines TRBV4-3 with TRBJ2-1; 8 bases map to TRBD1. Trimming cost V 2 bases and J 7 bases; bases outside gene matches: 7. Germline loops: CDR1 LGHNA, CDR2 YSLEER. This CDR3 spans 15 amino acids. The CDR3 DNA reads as TGCGCCAGCAGCCAATACAGGGGGGACAGGAATGAGCAGTTCTTC. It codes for CASSQYRGDRNEQFF.

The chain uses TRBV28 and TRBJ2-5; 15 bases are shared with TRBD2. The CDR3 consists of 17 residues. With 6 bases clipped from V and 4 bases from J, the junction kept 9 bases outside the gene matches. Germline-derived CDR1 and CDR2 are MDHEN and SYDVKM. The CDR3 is CASSRGLAGGPVETQYF. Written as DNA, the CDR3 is TGTGCCAGCAGCCGCGGACTAGCGGGAGGGCCCGTAGAGACCCAGTACTTC.

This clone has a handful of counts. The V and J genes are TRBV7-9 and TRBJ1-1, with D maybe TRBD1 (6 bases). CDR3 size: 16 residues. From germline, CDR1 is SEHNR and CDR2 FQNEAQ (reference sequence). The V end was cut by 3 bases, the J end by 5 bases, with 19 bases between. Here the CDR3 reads CASSLPHRASKTEAFF. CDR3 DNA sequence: TGTGCCAGCAGCTTGCCTCACAGGGCTAGTAAAACTGAAGCTTTCTTT.

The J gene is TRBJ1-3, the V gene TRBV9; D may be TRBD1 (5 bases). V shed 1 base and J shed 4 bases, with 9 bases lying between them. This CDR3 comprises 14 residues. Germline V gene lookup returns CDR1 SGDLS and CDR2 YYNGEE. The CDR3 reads CASSVLTGGNTIYF. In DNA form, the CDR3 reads TGTGCCAGCAGCGTACTAACAGGCGGAAACACCATATATTTT. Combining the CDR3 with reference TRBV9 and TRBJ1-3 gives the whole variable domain DSGVTQTPKHLITATGQRVTLRCSPRSGDLSVYWYQQSLDQGLQFLIQYYNGEERAKGNILERFSAQQFPDLHSELNLSSLELGDSALYFCASSVLTGGNTIYFGEGSWLTVV.

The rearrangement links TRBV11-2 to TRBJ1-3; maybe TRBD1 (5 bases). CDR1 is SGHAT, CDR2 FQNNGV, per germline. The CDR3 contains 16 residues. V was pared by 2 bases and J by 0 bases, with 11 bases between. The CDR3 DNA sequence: TGTGCCAGCAGCTTACGGACCAGGGACTCTGGAAACACCATATATTTT. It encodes CASSLRTRDSGNTIYF. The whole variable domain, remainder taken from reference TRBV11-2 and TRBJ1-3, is EAGVAQSPRYKIIEKRQSVAFWCNPISGHATLYWYQQILGQGPKLLIQFQNNGVVDDSQLPKDRFSAERLKGVDSTLKIQPAKLEDSAVYLCASSLRTRDSGNTIYFGEGSWLTVV.

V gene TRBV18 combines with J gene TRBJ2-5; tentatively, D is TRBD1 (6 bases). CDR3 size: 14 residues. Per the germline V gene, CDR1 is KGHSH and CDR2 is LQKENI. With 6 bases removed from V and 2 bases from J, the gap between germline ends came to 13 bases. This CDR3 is CASSLDRSQETQYF. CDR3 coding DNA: TGTGCCAGCTCCCTCGACAGGTCTCAAGAGACCCAGTACTTC.

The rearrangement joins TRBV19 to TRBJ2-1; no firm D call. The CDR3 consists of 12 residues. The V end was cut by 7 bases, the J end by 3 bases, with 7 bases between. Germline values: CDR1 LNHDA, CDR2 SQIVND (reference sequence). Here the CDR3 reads CASTPGYNEQFF. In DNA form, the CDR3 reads TGTGCCAGTACGCCTGGCTACAATGAGCAGTTCTTC.

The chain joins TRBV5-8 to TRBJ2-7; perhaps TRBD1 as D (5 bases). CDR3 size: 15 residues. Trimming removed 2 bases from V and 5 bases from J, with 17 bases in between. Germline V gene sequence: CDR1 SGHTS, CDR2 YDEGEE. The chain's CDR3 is CASSLYQGSYNEQYF. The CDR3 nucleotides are TGTGCCAGCAGCTTATATCAGGGTTCTTACAACGAGCAGTACTTC. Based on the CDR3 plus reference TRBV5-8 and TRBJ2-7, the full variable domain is EAGVTQSPTHLIKTRGQQATLRCSPISGHTSVYWYQQALGLGLQFLLWYDEGEERNRGNFPPRFSGRQFPNYSSELNVNALELEDSALYLCASSLYQGSYNEQYFGPGTRLTVT.

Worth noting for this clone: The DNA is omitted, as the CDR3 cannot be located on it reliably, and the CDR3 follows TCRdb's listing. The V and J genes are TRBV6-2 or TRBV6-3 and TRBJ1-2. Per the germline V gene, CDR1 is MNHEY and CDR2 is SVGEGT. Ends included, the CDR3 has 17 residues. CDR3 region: CASSTSGGAMGYDGYTF.